The 5 T cell receptor beta chains presented below share a single source sample, sequenced in a study of blood T cell repertoires in COVID-19. Only in-frame clones appear in the TCRdb table, and some are missing; sequencing was by immunoSEQ multiplex PCR. This table has under 450,000 clones, about 88% appearing once. Sequencing was performed on peripheral blood. These receptors all stem from a woman aged 60-75 years with COVID-19, enrolled during active disease.

The genes are TRBV19 and TRBJ2-2; 7 positions agree with TRBD1. CDR3 size: 18 residues. Germline CDR1 and CDR2: LNHDA and SQIVND (reference sequence). The V segment lost 3 bases and the J segment 4 bases; nucleotides outside the gene matches: 14. The DNA of the CDR3 is TGTGCCAGTAGTATTGAGGGGGCGGTTTCTGGTGGCACCGGGGAGCTGTTTTTT. Translation gives CASSIEGAVSGGTGELFF.

The J gene is TRBJ2-1, the V gene TRBV25-1; TRBD1 agrees at 8 bases. The J segment lost 8 bases and the V segment lost 1 base, leaving 10 bases of the junction unmatched. Germline V gene lookup returns CDR1 MGHDK and CDR2 SYGVNS. This CDR3 is 16 amino acids long. CDR3 nucleotides: TGTGCCAGCAGTGAATTGCGACAGGGGCCCCTGGATGAGCAGTTCTTC. This codes for CASSELRQGPLDEQFF.

The V gene is TRBV30, the J gene TRBJ1-2; perhaps TRBD1 as D (6 bases). V was clipped by 2 bases and J by 8 bases, with 15 bases between them. Per the germline V gene, CDR1 is GTSNPN and CDR2 is SVGIG (reference sequence). The CDR3 contains 13 residues. CDR3 residues: CAWSPMRGLGYTF. In nucleotides, the CDR3 is TGTGCCTGGAGTCCCATGCGGGGGCTCGGCTACACCTTC.

The CDR3 here is CASSVGGEDTQYF. The CDR3 bases are TGTGCCAGCAGCGTAGGGGGGGAGGATACGCAGTATTTT. The J gene is TRBJ2-3, the V gene TRBV9, with D possibly being TRBD2 (6 bases). This CDR3 is 13 amino acids long. Germline CDR1 and CDR2: SGDLS and YYNGEE. V shed 0 bases and J shed 6 bases, with 8 bases lying between them.

The chain combines TRBV5-5 with TRBJ1-5; 8 positions match TRBD1. CDR1 and CDR2 from the germline V gene are SGHKS and YYEKEE (reference sequence). V lost 0 bases to trimming and J lost 7 bases; unmatched junction nucleotides: 9. The CDR3 loop spans 16 amino acids. Here the CDR3 reads CASSLEAQGAGQPQHF. CDR3 in DNA: TGTGCCAGCAGCTTGGAGGCCCAGGGGGCAGGGCAGCCCCAGCATTTT.